Listed below are T cell receptor beta chains from one sample, sequenced in a study of T-cell memory formation after mild COVID-19. Using its own MiXCR run on the 5' RACE reads, TCRdb lists one record per CDR3 protein. Altogether some 68,000 distinct CDR3 sequences are present, around 17% being singletons, with the ten largest covering 25% to 35%. The material sequenced was PBMCs or a T cell subset sorted from them (not recorded which). Source of these receptors: an adult woman who had mild COVID-19 (a few samples of this study predate the infection). Cell type and time point are not known. CDR3s include the opening cysteine and the closing phenylalanine or tryptophan. Fields, in order: clone size, D gene, CDR3 length, V gene, J gene, CDR3 protein, CDR3 DNA. A D gene is named only where the DNA matches it firmly. A clone size is listed for some rows: how often the clone was seen (once, few, many), or a class if it is expanded.

clone size: -; D gene: -; CDR3 length: 15; V gene: TRBV2; J gene: TRBJ1-6; CDR3 protein: CAGLDSRGYNSPLHF; CDR3 DNA: TGTGCCGGACTCGACAGTCGGGGCTATAATTCACCCCTCCACTTT
clone size: few; D gene: -; CDR3 length: 19; V gene: TRBV3-1; J gene: TRBJ2-5; CDR3 protein: CASSQEREVTERVQETQYF; CDR3 DNA: TGTGCCAGCAGCCAAGAGCGGGAAGTGACGGAACGAGTCCAAGAGACCCAGTACTTC
clone size: -; D gene: -; CDR3 length: 16; V gene: TRBV15; J gene: TRBJ2-3; CDR3 protein: CATSSSSLGPRDTQYF; CDR3 DNA: TGTGCCACCAGCAGTTCGTCGTTGGGACCACGAGATACGCAGTATTTT
clone size: -; D gene: -; CDR3 length: 14; V gene: TRBV6-2/TRBV6-3; J gene: TRBJ2-5; CDR3 protein: CASSYPGFQETQYF; CDR3 DNA: TGTGCCAGCAGTTACCCGGGGTTCCAAGAGACCCAGTACTTC
clone size: few; D gene: TRBD2; CDR3 length: 19; V gene: TRBV4-1; J gene: TRBJ2-3; CDR3 protein: CASSQARLAGEGDTDTQYF; CDR3 DNA: TGCGCCAGCAGCCAAGCCCGACTAGCGGGGGAGGGAGACACAGATACGCAGTATTTT
clone size: -; D gene: TRBD1; CDR3 length: 13; V gene: TRBV7-9; J gene: TRBJ2-7; CDR3 protein: CASSPDRTYEQYF; CDR3 DNA: TGTGCCAGCAGCCCGGACAGGACCTACGAGCAGTACTTC
clone size: -; D gene: -; CDR3 length: 14; V gene: TRBV7-9; J gene: TRBJ2-7; CDR3 protein: CASSSPTVSYEQYF; CDR3 DNA: TGTGCCAGCAGCTCCCCGACCGTTTCCTACGAGCAGTACTTC
clone size: few; D gene: TRBD1; CDR3 length: 14; V gene: TRBV5-1; J gene: TRBJ1-6; CDR3 protein: CASGPGGYDSPLHF; CDR3 DNA: TGCGCCAGCGGACCAGGGGGCTATGATTCACCCCTCCACTTT
clone size: medium-sized; D gene: -; CDR3 length: 13; V gene: TRBV7-2; J gene: TRBJ2-7; CDR3 protein: CASSLGQPYEQYF; CDR3 DNA: TGTGCCAGCAGCTTAGGACAGCCCTACGAGCAGTACTTC
clone size: few; D gene: TRBD2; CDR3 length: 16; V gene: TRBV7-9; J gene: TRBJ2-5; CDR3 protein: CASGKSLAGEEETQYF; CDR3 DNA: TGTGCCAGCGGCAAATCACTAGCGGGAGAGGAAGAGACCCAGTACTTC
clone size: few; D gene: -; CDR3 length: 14; V gene: TRBV5-1; J gene: TRBJ2-1; CDR3 protein: CASSSIYGVNEQFF; CDR3 DNA: TGCGCCAGCAGCTCGATATACGGGGTCAATGAGCAGTTCTTC
clone size: many; D gene: -; CDR3 length: 15; V gene: TRBV11-2; J gene: TRBJ2-3; CDR3 protein: CASSLIQGGPDTQYF; CDR3 DNA: TGTGCCAGCAGCTTAATACAGGGTGGTCCAGATACGCAGTATTTT
clone size: -; D gene: TRBD1; CDR3 length: 14; V gene: TRBV20-1; J gene: TRBJ2-7; CDR3 protein: CSARLGTGGYEQYF; CDR3 DNA: TGCAGTGCTAGACTCGGGACAGGGGGCTACGAGCAGTACTTC
clone size: -; D gene: -; CDR3 length: 13; V gene: TRBV7-9; J gene: TRBJ2-7; CDR3 protein: CASSFGGVYEQYF; CDR3 DNA: TGTGCCAGCAGCTTTGGGGGAGTCTACGAGCAGTACTTC
clone size: few; D gene: TRBD1; CDR3 length: 16; V gene: TRBV10-3; J gene: TRBJ1-5; CDR3 protein: CAISGGDSYSNQPQHF; CDR3 DNA: TGTGCCATCAGTGGAGGGGACAGTTATAGCAATCAGCCCCAGCATTTT
clone size: few; D gene: -; CDR3 length: 16; V gene: TRBV5-5; J gene: TRBJ2-5; CDR3 protein: CASSLAGASYQETQYF; CDR3 DNA: TGTGCCAGCAGCTTGGCTGGGGCTTCGTACCAAGAGACCCAGTACTTC
clone size: few; D gene: -; CDR3 length: 13; V gene: TRBV6-5; J gene: TRBJ2-1; CDR3 protein: CASSYGAGNEQFF; CDR3 DNA: TGTGCCAGCAGTTATGGAGCGGGCAATGAGCAGTTCTTC
clone size: -; D gene: TRBD2; CDR3 length: 15; V gene: TRBV9; J gene: TRBJ2-1; CDR3 protein: CASSVAGGSYNEQFF; CDR3 DNA: TGTGCCAGCAGCGTAGCGGGGGGCTCCTACAATGAGCAGTTCTTC
clone size: few; D gene: -; CDR3 length: 13; V gene: TRBV5-1; J gene: TRBJ2-1; CDR3 protein: CASSGRGSDEQFF; CDR3 DNA: TGCGCCAGCAGCGGGCGGGGATCCGATGAGCAGTTCTTC
clone size: few; D gene: TRBD1; CDR3 length: 17; V gene: TRBV5-1; J gene: TRBJ2-5; CDR3 protein: CASSLGPRDREIGTQYF; CDR3 DNA: TGCGCCAGCAGCTTGGGCCCAAGAGACAGGGAGATTGGGACCCAGTACTTC
clone size: many; D gene: -; CDR3 length: 12; V gene: TRBV3-1; J gene: TRBJ2-7; CDR3 protein: CASSRTRYEQYF; CDR3 DNA: TGTGCCAGCAGCCGGACCCGATACGAGCAGTACTTC
clone size: once; D gene: TRBD2; CDR3 length: 14; V gene: TRBV7-9; J gene: TRBJ2-1; CDR3 protein: CASSSSGLAGVQFF; CDR3 DNA: TGTGCCAGCAGCTCCTCCGGACTAGCGGGAGTGCAGTTCTTC
clone size: few; D gene: -; CDR3 length: 14; V gene: TRBV24-1; J gene: TRBJ2-1; CDR3 protein: CATSRDISYNEQFF; CDR3 DNA: TGTGCCACCTCCCGGGATATCTCCTACAATGAGCAGTTCTTC
clone size: -; D gene: TRBD2; CDR3 length: 19; V gene: TRBV29-1; J gene: TRBJ2-1; CDR3 protein: CSAGSGTSGRRGGDNEQFF; CDR3 DNA: TGCAGCGCAGGATCCGGGACTAGCGGGAGGAGAGGGGGGGACAATGAGCAGTTCTTC
clone size: -; D gene: -; CDR3 length: 18; V gene: TRBV7-9; J gene: TRBJ2-7; CDR3 protein: CASSNPLQQSGNVYEQYF; CDR3 DNA: TGTGCCAGCAGCAACCCCCTTCAACAATCCGGAAATGTCTACGAGCAGTACTTC
clone size: -; D gene: -; CDR3 length: 13; V gene: TRBV20-1; J gene: TRBJ1-2; CDR3 protein: CSARETRLVGYTF; CDR3 DNA: TGCAGTGCTAGAGAGACGAGGCTCGTTGGCTACACCTTC
clone size: -; D gene: -; CDR3 length: 14; V gene: TRBV5-1; J gene: TRBJ1-1; CDR3 protein: CASSLVQVNTEAFF; CDR3 DNA: TGCGCCAGCAGCTTGGTTCAAGTGAACACTGAAGCTTTCTTT
clone size: few; D gene: -; CDR3 length: 13; V gene: TRBV7-9; J gene: TRBJ2-1; CDR3 protein: CASSSDPSDEQFF; CDR3 DNA: TGTGCCAGCAGCTCGGACCCTAGTGATGAGCAGTTCTTC
clone size: -; D gene: -; CDR3 length: 15; V gene: TRBV4-1; J gene: TRBJ2-1; CDR3 protein: CASSLRGKGEAEQFF; CDR3 DNA: TGCGCCAGCAGCCTCCGGGGGAAAGGGGAGGCTGAGCAGTTCTTC